Many counts were recorded for the clone carrying this T cell receptor beta chain. The trim removed 3 bases at V and 1 base at J, leaving 4 bases unmatched. CDR3 size: 15 residues. The germline V gene encodes CDR1 SEHNR and CDR2 FQNEAQ (reference sequence). Described time point: newly diagnosed GD, antithyroid drugs for less than 3 months. PBMCs were the source of the RNA used for TCR sequencing. iRepertoire HTBI primers and Arm-PCR of CDR3 regions built TCR beta libraries. One entry per CDR3 protein, called by TCRdb with MiXCR from the multiplex PCR reads. This sample has around 400,000 distinct CDR3 sequences, with 15% found just once. This specimen belongs to a study of regulatory T cells in long-lasting Graves disease. These data were also reused for a study on T cells in Graves' hyperthyroidism and ophthalmopathy.

The sample in question was peripheral blood mononuclear cells (PBMCs), obtained at new diagnosis, from a patient treated with antithyroid drugs. This TCR was sampled from a woman aged 40 to 49 with Graves disease. The chain carries TRBV7-9 and TRBJ2-3, with TRBD1 identical over 7 bases. In nucleotides, the CDR3 is TGTGCCAGCAGCTTCCCCGGACAGGGCACAGATACGCAGTATTTT. Protein: CASSFPGQGTDTQYF.